Below, 15 T cell receptor beta chains from the same sample are listed, as sequenced in a study of vaccination effects on CD4 cells after COVID-19. TCRdb keeps only in-frame clones here, not all; method: immunoSEQ multiplex PCR. The sample lists 13,000 or so clones; 73% were seen once. Their antigen targets remain unknown. Antigen-specific CD4+ T cell clonotypes were called by their expansion after viral peptide-pool culture in ViraFEST. Isolating CD4+ T cells followed ten to eleven days of culture. Confirmation by PCR established that the person had SARS-CoV-2 infection between March and December 2020. Participants completed two doses of the BNT162b2 or mRNA-1273 vaccine. The sequences come from CD4+ T cells from PBMCs cultured with HCoV-NL63 spike peptides, collected after COVID-19 vaccination. These receptor sequences come from a human donor who had a prior SARS-CoV-2 infection.

The chain is built from TRBV9 and TRBJ2-3; tentatively, D is TRBD1 or TRBD2 (5 bases each). Trimming pared 4 bases from V and 5 bases from J, leaving 17 bases between. The CDR3 runs to 15 residues. Germline V CDR1 and CDR2: SGDLS, YYNGEE. CDR3 nucleotide sequence: TGTGCCAGCAGCTCCTGGGGAGTTGGGGGAGATACGCAGTATTTT. Amino acids: CASSSWGVGGDTQYF.

This chain links TRBV21-1 with TRBJ2-5; the table's D call of TRBD1 was not tested on the DNA. TRBV21-1 is designated a pseudogene. This CDR3 spans 15 amino acids. CDR3 DNA: TGTGCCAGCAGCAAAGATCTTCCCAGGGGGGAGACCCAGTACTTC. This sequence encodes CASSKDLPRGETQYF.

The genes are TRBV18 and TRBJ2-2; 7 bases align to TRBD1. J gave up 5 bases and V 5 bases, and 8 bases lay outside the gene matches. Germline CDR1 KGHSH, CDR2 LQKENI. The CDR3 is made up of 15 amino acids. The CDR3 bases are TGTGCCAGCTCATCCAACAGGGGAGATACCGGGGAGCTGTTTTTT. Amino acid sequence: CASSSNRGDTGELFF.

The genes are TRBV19 and TRBJ1-1; D is uncertain. The germline V and J ends were trimmed by 7 bases and 1 base, with 10 bases remaining between them. Germline loops: CDR1 LNHDA, CDR2 SQIVND (reference sequence). The CDR3 consists of 13 residues. In DNA, the CDR3 is TGTGCCAGTAAGTCACAAAGGAACACTGAAGCTTTCTTT. Translated: CASKSQRNTEAFF.

The chain couples TRBV4-1 to TRBJ2-7; 7 bases align to TRBD2. Germline V gives CDR1 MGHRA, CDR2 YSYEKL. The CDR3 sequence is 17 residues long. Trimming cost V 0 bases and J 4 bases; bases outside gene matches: 12. The CDR3 sequence: CASSQEGLAGVGYEQYF. CDR3 nucleotides: TGCGCCAGCAGCCAAGAGGGATTGGCGGGGGTGGGGTACGAGCAGTACTTC.

The chain has TRBV13 and TRBJ2-1; D gene unclear. Germline CDR1 and CDR2: PRHDT and FYEKMQ (reference sequence). This CDR3 spans 13 amino acids. Trimming cost V 5 bases and J 6 bases, with 11 bases left between them. CDR3 sequence: CASSISRANEQFF. The CDR3, as DNA: TGTGCCAGCAGCATATCCCGGGCCAATGAGCAGTTCTTC.

V is TRBV2 and J is TRBJ2-6; TRBD1 aligns across 7 bases. CDR1 SNHLY and CDR2 FYNNEI come from the germline V gene. J lost 0 bases, V lost 8 bases, and 7 bases had no gene match. This CDR3 spans 16 amino acids. The CDR3 region has the DNA TGTGCCAGCTACCTGGGACAGACCTCTGGGGCCAACGTCCTGACTTTC. This codes for CASYLGQTSGANVLTF.

V and J are TRBV11-3 and TRBJ2-2; no reliable D call. There are 13 residues in the CDR3. Germline V gene sequence: CDR1 SGHNT, CDR2 YENEEA. With 5 bases removed from V and 1 base from J, the gap between germline ends came to 5 bases. CDR3 protein: CASSNWNTGELFF. Here the CDR3 DNA reads TGTGCCAGCAGCAACTGGAACACCGGGGAGCTGTTTTTT.

The sample holds a few counts of this clone. The rearrangement joins TRBV6-5 to TRBJ1-6, with D perhaps matching TRBD1 (5 bases). The CDR3 totals 12 residues. Trimming took off 0 bases at V and 14 bases at J, with 8 bases between the two ends. Looked up from germline, CDR1 is MNHEY and CDR2 is SVGAGI. CDR3 protein: CASSYSGATLHF. CDR3 nucleotide sequence: TGTGCCAGCAGTTACTCCGGGGCCACCCTCCACTTT.

The CDR3 DNA sequence: TGTGCCAGCTCACCTGAGTATACTGGGGCCAACGTCCTGACTTTC. It specifies CASSPEYTGANVLTF. This sequence joins TRBV18 and TRBJ2-6; D unclear. CDR1 is KGHSH and CDR2 is LQKENI in the germline V gene. The CDR3 consists of 15 residues. Trimming took 3 bases from V and 2 from J, leaving 8 bases between them.

The chain couples TRBV19 to TRBJ2-7; weak D call: TRBD1 (5 bases). This CDR3 is 14 amino acids long. The germline V gene encodes CDR1 LNHDA and CDR2 SQIVND (reference sequence). Trimming removed 1 base from V and 0 bases from J, with 7 bases in between. The CDR3 loop is CASSIGGASYEQYF. The CDR3 DNA reads TGTGCCAGTAGTATAGGTGGGGCCTCCTACGAGCAGTACTTC.

The V and J genes are TRBV2 and TRBJ1-5; the D is unclear. Germline CDR1 SNHLY, CDR2 FYNNEI. Trimming removed 3 bases from V and 2 bases from J, with 8 bases in between. The CDR3 is 14 amino acids. The CDR3 DNA is TGTGCCAGCAGTGACCCGTGGGGCAATCAGCCCCAGCATTTT. It is translated as CASSDPWGNQPQHF.

The chain couples TRBV7-8 to TRBJ2-3, with 8 positions matching TRBD2. Germline-derived CDR1 and CDR2 are SGHVS and FQNEAQ. This CDR3 has 14 residues. The trim removed 5 bases at V and 5 bases at J, leaving 6 bases unmatched. The CDR3 DNA reads as TGTGCCAGCAGCCGTAGCGGGACTGGAGATACGCAGTATTTT. The encoded protein is CASSRSGTGDTQYF.

A single count supports this clone. The rearrangement joins TRBV5-4 to TRBJ1-2; 9 bases line up with TRBD1. There are 15 residues in the CDR3. Germline V lookup: CDR1 SGHNT, CDR2 YYREEE (reference sequence). Losses at the gene ends were 4 bases for V and 4 bases for J; bases not matched to a gene: 8. This chain's CDR3 is CASSTRTGEGYGYTF. CDR3 DNA: TGTGCCAGCAGCACACGGACAGGGGAGGGCTATGGCTACACCTTC. Supplemented by reference TRBV5-4 and TRBJ1-2, the full variable domain reads ETGVTQSPTHLIKTRGQQVTLRCSSQSGHNTVSWYQQALGQGPQFIFQYYREEENGRGNFPPRFSGLQFPNYSSELNVNALELDDSALYLCASSTRTGEGYGYTFGSGTRLTVV.

The rearrangement joins TRBV5-1 to TRBJ2-7; D call uncertain. The CDR3 length is 15 residues. Between the trimmed V and J ends, which lost 0 bases and 0 bases, there was a span of 10 bases. Germline assignment: CDR1 SGHRS and CDR2 YFSETQ. The CDR3 DNA is TGCGCCAGCAGCTTGGCCCCAGTAAGCTCCTACGAGCAGTACTTC. This gives the protein CASSLAPVSSYEQYF.